This T cell receptor beta chain is drawn from a study of blood T cell dynamics during melanoma immunotherapy. A fixed DNA input of about 0.35 ug was used per bulk PBMC sample. The table came from immunoSEQ multiplex PCR; TCRdb's copy has only in-frame clones and leaves some out. The sample has about 6,400 clones; roughly 85% are singletons. Time point meaning: pre-treatment baseline. No patient had earlier systemic cancer treatment, concurrent immunosuppressants, or another active cancer. The CDR3 contains 14 residues. Germline CDR1 reads SGHNT; CDR2 reads YENEEA. V was trimmed by 0 bases and J by 8 bases, leaving 11 bases between them. Turning to this clone: Its antigen is as yet unknown.

Study conclusions and caveats: Disease-control patients' PBMC repertoires became either more clonal or more diverse at W3. Whether repertoire-driving clones were melanoma-specific could not be determined.

This chain connects TRBV11-3 to TRBJ2-1, with a tentative D call TRBD2 (7 bases). The source is a human donor with melanoma. The input for sequencing was blood, taken from a patient treated with checkpoint blockade. In DNA, the CDR3 is TGTGCCAGCAGCTTAGAAGGGGGGGCTTATGAGCAGTTCTTC. This encodes CASSLEGGAYEQFF.